This T cell receptor (beta chain) was documented in a study of T cell changes during pregnancy in multiple sclerosis. Clones were read by immunoSEQ multiplex PCR, and TCRdb kept only the in-frame ones, dropping some. This table has about 50,000 clones, roughly 90% appearing once. Per the germline V gene, CDR1 is SGHRS and CDR2 is YFSETQ. Trimming took off 7 bases at V and 2 bases at J, with 12 bases between the two ends. The CDR3 covers 13 residues. The receptor's source is a female donor with multiple sclerosis, enrolled in a pregnancy study. This chain connects TRBV5-1 to TRBJ2-5, with a tentative D call TRBD1 (5 bases). Sequenced here: CD4+ T cells from peripheral blood mononuclear cells, sampled after pregnancy. The CDR3 sequence: CASRPPGQETQYF. CDR3 sequence (DNA): TGCGCCAGCCGTCCACCAGGGCAAGAGACCCAGTACTTC.